The T cell receptor beta chain under discussion was sequenced for a study of blood T cell repertoires in COVID-19. Study-level background: The study drew acute and convalescent COVID-19 samples from the United States, Italy and Spain.

As processed by the authors: From reference gene primer amplification, estimates of nucleated cell counts were derived. Clones were read by immunoSEQ multiplex PCR, and TCRdb kept only the in-frame ones, dropping some. V and J calls and clone size come straight from that table; D and trimming were deduced from the DNA. The data contain about 200,000 clones, roughly four fifths of them singletons. This CDR3 has 13 residues. V trimming: 5 bases; J trimming: 7 bases; junction bases outside the gene matches: 7. Germline CDR1 reads LNHDA; CDR2 reads SQIVND (reference sequence). The chain combines TRBV19 with TRBJ1-2, with 7 bases aligning to TRBD1. Sequences were obtained from peripheral blood. The clonotype was recovered from a woman aged 40-49 years with acute or convalescent COVID-19. The CDR3 region has the DNA TGTGCCAGTAGTGCCGACAGGGCAGGTGGCTACACCTTC. Amino acid sequence: CASSADRAGGYTF.